The 6 T cell receptor beta chains in this list originate from one sample, sequenced in a study of response to subunit inactivated influenza vaccine. TCRdb ran MiXCR on the RT-PCR reads and lists one entry per CDR3 protein. The repertoire holds approximately 490,000 distinct CDR3 sequences, with approximately 7.3% as singletons. The input for sequencing was PBMCs from blood, taken around 25 months after vaccination. All receptors derive from a man aged 50 to 69 who received an inactivated influenza vaccine.

The chain employs TRBV6-2 or TRBV6-3 and TRBJ2-5; D possibly corresponds to TRBD1 (6 bases). The V end lost 6 bases, the J end lost 2 bases, and 13 bases lay between the germline ends. CDR3 length equals 14 residues. Per the germline V gene, CDR1 is MNHEY and CDR2 is SVGEGT. The CDR3 DNA reads TGTGCCAGCAGAGAGAGGACAGCTCAAGAGACCCAGTACTTC. This codes for CASRERTAQETQYF.

This clonotype was seen only a few times. The chain uses TRBV20-1 and TRBJ1-5; 11 bases match TRBD1. The CDR3 totals 15 residues. V lost 6 bases and J lost 4; bases outside the gene matches: 8. Germline-derived CDR1 and CDR2 are DFQATT and SNEGSKA (reference sequence). The CDR3 sequence: CSAPDRGQRNQPQHF. CDR3 coding DNA: TGCAGTGCACCGGACAGGGGGCAAAGAAATCAGCCCCAGCATTTT.

This chain links TRBV5-1 with TRBJ1-1, with D perhaps matching TRBD1 (5 bases). With 5 bases removed from V and 4 bases from J, the gap between germline ends came to 21 bases. There are 16 residues in the CDR3. Germline values: CDR1 SGHRS, CDR2 YFSETQ. Here the CDR3 DNA reads TGCGCCAGCAGAACTGGTACTTCAGGGTCCCTCACTGAAGCTTTCTTT. It yields the protein CASRTGTSGSLTEAFF.

The chain couples TRBV20-1 to TRBJ2-2, with 8 bases aligning to TRBD2. The CDR3 runs 14 residues. Germline V gene data show CDR1 as DFQATT and CDR2 as SNEGSKA (reference sequence). V trimming: 6 bases; J trimming: 5 bases; junction bases outside the gene matches: 8. CDR3 loop: CSATRGGRTGELFF. The CDR3 region has the DNA TGCAGTGCCACTCGGGGGGGTCGGACCGGGGAGCTGTTTTTT.

Ten or more counts support this clonotype. The chain combines TRBV30 with TRBJ1-3; 9 bases agree with TRBD1. The CDR3 has 15 residues. Germline lookup yields CDR1 GTSNPN and CDR2 SVGIG (reference sequence). The ends lost 2 bases at V and 4 bases at J; junction bases unmatched: 6. The CDR3 is CAWSSGTGSGNTIYF. The CDR3 coding sequence is TGTGCCTGGAGTTCCGGGACAGGGTCGGGAAACACCATATATTTT.

The table lists this clonotype with a few counts. This rearrangement joins TRBV21-1 to TRBJ1-2; the D call in the table, TRBD1, was not verified against the DNA. TRBV21-1 is an annotated pseudogene. The CDR3 spans 15 residues. CDR3 DNA sequence: TGTGCCAGCAGCAAAGGGCTGACAGGAAACTATGGCTACACCTTC. It is translated as CASSKGLTGNYGYTF.